This entry lists 8 T cell receptor gamma chains sequenced from one sample in a study of γδ T cells in repeated Plasmodium falciparum infection. Gammadelta T cells were flow-sorted from PBMC into Vgamma9/Vdelta2+ and Vdelta2-negative populations for bulk analysis. TCRdb ran CATT on the multiplex PCR reads. This table has 25,000 to 35,000 gamma-chain clones, over 1.1% appearing once. The sample comprised gamma-delta T cells from blood. The source of these receptors is a pool of human donors (malaria-infected and uninfected, not separated).

Ten or more counts support this clone. Translating this DNA gives a protein that differs at residue 8 from the TCRdb one, which belongs to a much larger clone; a read error is likely, and the protein shown is this translation. V usage is TRGV9 and J usage is TRGJP. This CDR3 spans 16 amino acids. CDR1 is GITISATS and CDR2 is ISYDGTV in the germline V gene (reference sequence). Trimming at V came to 2 bases and at J to 9 bases, leaving 7 bases not matched to a gene. Written as DNA, the CDR3 is TGTGCCTTGTGGGAGGGAAAAGGGTTGGGCAAAAAAATCAAGGTATTT. Its protein product is CALWEGKGLGKKIKVF.

Notes on this clone: This DNA's translation differs at residue 8 from TCRdb's protein, which comes from a much larger clone; a read error is likely, and the protein shown is translated from the DNA. The V gene is TRGV8, the J gene TRGJ1 or TRGJ2. The J gene comes from matching the DNA to germline here; TCRdb lacks it. V dropped 2 bases and J dropped 5; count of bases not matched to a gene: 6. The V gene's germline CDR1 is VENAVY and CDR2 YDSYNSRV. CDR3 length equals 13 residues. The DNA for the CDR3 is TGTGCCACCTGGGATAAGAGTAATTATAAGAAACTCTTT. It encodes CATWDKSNYKKLF.

A remark on this clone: A read error likely explains this, since a far larger clone differs by one base. At the DNA level, this CDR3 is encoded by other sequences in the same sample as well. J is TRGJP and V is TRGV9. Because TCRdb records no J gene, it was assigned here through a match of the DNA to germline. CDR1 and CDR2 from the germline V gene are GITISATS and ISYDGTV (reference sequence). The CDR3 loop spans 18 amino acids. The CDR3 DNA reads TGTGCCTTGTGGGAGGTGCAGCCCCAAGAGTTAGGCAAAAAAATCAAGGTATTT. Translating gives CALWEVQPQELGKKIKVF.

Remarks on this clone: A far larger clone lies a single base away; this is likely a read error. Other DNA sequences from this sample encode an identical CDR3 as well. The chain couples TRGV9 to TRGJP. TCRdb is silent on the J gene; assignment here came from matching the DNA to germline. Per the germline V gene, CDR1 is GITISATS and CDR2 is ISYDGTV (reference sequence). The CDR3 spans 17 residues. With 3 bases clipped from V and 7 bases from J, the junction kept 9 bases outside the gene matches. The chain's CDR3 is CALWEPIQELGKKIKVF. CDR3 DNA sequence: TGTGCCTTGTGGGAGCCTATACAGGAGTTGGGCAAAAAAATCAAGGTATTT.

This clone has just a few counts. This likely came from a read error, as a far larger clone is one base away. The rearrangement uses TRGV4 and TRGJ1 or TRGJ2. The J gene is absent in TCRdb and was assigned here via DNA matching to germline. The CDR3 length is 15 residues. V dropped 1 base and J dropped 6; count of bases not matched to a gene: 12. Germline V gene sequence: CDR1 EGSTGY, CDR2 YDSYTSSV. This CDR3 reads CATWDGQVRSYKKLF. Here the CDR3 DNA reads TGTGCCACCTGGGATGGTCAGGTCAGGAGTTATAAGAAACTCTTT.

A note on this clone: The DNA is omitted, as the CDR3 cannot be located on it reliably, and the CDR3 follows TCRdb's listing. Here the CDR3 reads CASTRNNLRLILQNLIENDSGVYCCATWGYYKKLF. A V gene of TRGV2 was called, but no J gene was assigned. Germline-derived CDR1 and CDR2 are EGSNGY and YDSYNSKV. The CDR3 numbers 35 amino acids, ends counted.

This clone was recorded many times. The TCRdb protein, from a much larger clone, departs from this DNA's translation at residue 3, likely by read error; the protein shown derives from the DNA. This sequence joins TRGV9 and TRGJ1 or TRGJ2. In the absence of a J gene in TCRdb, the DNA was matched to germline to assign it here. This CDR3 contains 14 residues. Germline-derived CDR1 and CDR2 are GITISATS and ISYDGTV (reference sequence). CDR3 region: CASWEANPYYKKLF. DNA for the CDR3: TGTGCCTCGTGGGAGGCAAACCCTTATTATAAGAAACTCTTT.

There are a few counts of this clone. A read error is the likely source, as a far larger clone sits one nucleotide away. Other nucleotide sequences from this sample produce the same CDR3. Here the V gene is TRGV9, but the J gene went uncalled. The V gene's germline CDR1 is GITISATS and CDR2 ISYDGTV (reference sequence). The CDR3 covers 17 residues. As DNA, the CDR3 is TGTGCCTTGTGGGAGGCCCGAGTTCAGCGGGGCAAAAAAATCAAAGTATTT. Amino acid sequence: CALWEARVQRGKKIKVF.